This entry lists 8 T cell receptor beta chains sequenced from one sample in a study of T cells after yellow fever vaccination. TCRdb ran MiXCR on the 5' RACE reads and lists one entry per CDR3 protein. Seen here are about 74,000 distinct CDR3 sequences, roughly 6.9% observed once, and the top ten hold 35% to 45%. Material: CD8+ T cells sorted from PBMCs, obtained more than 4 days after the first yellow fever vaccination. The receptors were gathered from a man aged 18 to 29 who received the YFV17D yellow fever vaccine.

The chain recombines TRBV6-6 with TRBJ2-5, with D uncertain. There are 13 residues in the CDR3. Germline V lookup: CDR1 MNHNY, CDR2 SVGAGI (reference sequence). V was cut by 5 bases and J by 5 bases, with 12 bases left in between. The CDR3 region has the DNA TGTGCCAGCAGTCCTACCGGGTACGAGACCCAGTACTTC. It encodes CASSPTGYETQYF.

Only one count was recorded for this clonotype. This chain joins TRBV13 and TRBJ2-7, with 11 bases identical to TRBD2. V lost 5 bases and J lost 0; bases outside the gene matches: 9. Germline V gives CDR1 PRHDT, CDR2 FYEKMQ (reference sequence). The CDR3 runs to 17 residues. This chain's CDR3 is CASSDSSGGTSSYEQYV. As DNA, the CDR3 is TGTGCCAGCAGCGACTCTAGCGGGGGGACAAGCTCCTACGAGCAGTACGTC.

DNA for the CDR3: TGTGCCAGCAGCGTACGGGCGGGGGGCACAGATACGCAGTATTTT. This translates into CASSVRAGGTDTQYF. The chain couples TRBV9 to TRBJ2-3; TRBD2 matches 7 bases. The germline V gene has CDR1 SGDLS and CDR2 YYNGEE. The CDR3 runs to 15 residues. The V segment lost 1 base and the J segment 1 base; nucleotides outside the gene matches: 3.

This rearrangement joins TRBV6-5 to TRBJ2-3, with D possibly TRBD1 on 5 matching bases. Between the trimmed V and J ends, which lost 0 bases and 4 bases, there was a span of 8 bases. Germline V gene data show CDR1 as MNHEY and CDR2 as SVGAGI. This CDR3 is built from 14 residues. This CDR3 is CASSYSPGSDTQYF. DNA of the CDR3: TGTGCCAGCAGTTACTCGCCAGGGTCAGATACGCAGTATTTT.

There are a few counts of this clonotype. This chain joins TRBV11-2 and TRBJ2-5, with 13 bases that match TRBD2. The CDR3 is 15 residues long. Germline-derived CDR1 and CDR2 are SGHAT and FQNNGV. V was clipped by 8 bases and J by 5 bases; unmatched bases: 8. The DNA for the CDR3 is TGTGCCAGCTGTACTAGCGGGGGGGTTCATGAGACCCAGTACTTC. This gives the protein CASCTSGGVHETQYF.

There are a few counts of this clonotype. The chain joins TRBV7-9 to TRBJ1-1, with D tentatively TRBD1 (5 bases). The CDR3 spans 17 residues. Germline CDR1 SEHNR, CDR2 FQNEAQ (reference sequence). The V end was cut by 4 bases, the J end by 0 bases, with 18 bases between. DNA of the CDR3: TGTGCCAGCAGCTCATCCTTCGGGACGGATATGAACACTGAAGCTTTCTTT. Protein product: CASSSSFGTDMNTEAFF.

This rearrangement joins TRBV4-1 to TRBJ2-2; D unresolved. The CDR3 extends over 14 amino acids. V lost 1 base and J 8 bases, leaving 11 bases between the germline ends. CDR1 MGHRA and CDR2 YSYEKL come from the germline V gene. The CDR3: CASSQGGPRGELFF. As DNA, the CDR3 is TGCGCCAGCAGCCAAGGAGGCCCCCGGGGGGAGCTGTTTTTT.

V is TRBV12-3 or TRBV12-4 and J is TRBJ1-2; the D is unclear. The CDR3 has 12 amino acids. Trimming cost V 3 bases and J 3 bases, with 5 bases left between them. CDR3 in DNA: TGTGCCAGCAGTTTGTCCCACTATGGCTACACCTTC. Amino acids: CASSLSHYGYTF.